Presented here are 25 T cell receptor beta chains from one specimen sequenced in a study of T-cell reconstitution after alpha-beta-depleted transplantation in children. Library preparation (for TCRbeta) was performed with unique molecular identifiers. TCRdb itself ran the PCR reads through MiXCR, one entry per CDR3 protein. Found here are fewer than 1 million distinct CDR3 sequences, approximately 15% of them singletons; the top ten hold about 5%. The starting material was PBMCs, mostly from graft donor cells, obtained 360 days after TCRalphabeta/CD19-depleted stem cell transplant. The receptors were sampled from a male patient younger than 18 who had a stem cell transplant for acute lymphoblastic leukemia, so the T cells may come from the graft donor.

The chain combines TRBV5-1 with TRBJ2-7; TRBD2 aligns across 9 bases. This CDR3 comprises 14 residues. CDR1 is SGHRS and CDR2 is YFSETQ in the germline V gene. The J segment lost 12 bases and the V segment lost 0 bases, leaving 10 bases of the junction unmatched. The CDR3 here is CASSLAGSGRNPYF. DNA for the CDR3: TGCGCCAGCAGCTTGGCCGGTAGCGGGAGAAACCCGTACTTC.

This clonotype came up a few times. The J gene is TRBJ2-3, the V gene TRBV7-9; 7 bases are a match to TRBD1. Germline loops: CDR1 SEHNR, CDR2 FQNEAQ (reference sequence). The trim removed 6 bases at V and 2 bases at J, leaving 8 bases unmatched. The CDR3 sequence is 15 residues long. For the CDR3, the DNA is TGTGCCAGCAGTTCCTCCAGGGGGTCCACAGATACGCAGTATTTT. It translates to CASSSSRGSTDTQYF.

This chain connects TRBV4-1 to TRBJ2-7; tentatively, D is TRBD1 (6 bases). This CDR3 has 15 amino acids. Per the germline V gene, CDR1 is MGHRA and CDR2 is YSYEKL. The V end was cut by 2 bases, the J end by 3 bases, with 14 bases between. CDR3 coding DNA: TGCGCCAGCAGCCAAATACAGACAGGAGACTACGAGCAGTACTTC. Its protein product is CASSQIQTGDYEQYF.

This clonotype was found a few times. V gene TRBV10-3 combines with J gene TRBJ1-1; D remains ambiguous. Germline V gene data show CDR1 as ENHRY and CDR2 as SYGVKD. This CDR3 comprises 12 residues. Trimming removed 3 bases from V and 13 bases from J, with 15 bases in between. This chain's CDR3 is CAISETKGDLFF. The DNA of the CDR3 is TGTGCCATCAGTGAAACCAAGGGCGACCTTTTCTTT.

This clonotype appeared a few times. J is TRBJ2-1 and V is TRBV7-6, with TRBD2 matching over 9 bases. Germline V CDR1 and CDR2: SGHVS, FNYEAQ. The CDR3 sequence is 17 residues long. V shed 0 bases, J shed 2 bases, and the junction held 5 bases outside the gene matches. The CDR3 region has the DNA TGTGCCAGCAGCTTAGCGTGGCTAGCGGGGCCCTACAATGAGCAGTTCTTC. It translates to CASSLAWLAGPYNEQFF.

CDR3 in amino acids: CASSLSAAGPDDEQFF. CDR3 DNA: TGCGCCAGCAGCTTGTCAGCGGCGGGGCCTGACGATGAGCAGTTCTTC. This chain joins TRBV5-1 and TRBJ2-1; TRBD2 might be the D (6 bases). The CDR3 loop spans 16 amino acids. Germline CDR1 is SGHRS and CDR2 is YFSETQ. V lost 1 base, J lost 8 bases, and 19 bases lay in between. The whole variable domain, filled in from reference TRBV5-1 and TRBJ2-1, reads KAGVTQTPRYLIKTRGQQVTLSCSPISGHRSVSWYQQTPGQGLQFLFEYFSETQRNKGNFPGRFSGRQFSNSRSEMNVSTLELGDSALYLCASSLSAAGPDDEQFFGPGTRLTVL.

This clonotype was recorded a few times. V is TRBV25-1 and J is TRBJ2-5; D not resolved. Looked up from germline, CDR1 is MGHDK and CDR2 is SYGVNS. V lost 2 bases and J lost 4, with 23 bases in between. There are 18 residues in the CDR3. The chain's CDR3 is CASSEHPSLHSRRETQYF. In DNA, the CDR3 is TGTGCCAGCAGTGAACACCCATCTCTTCACTCGCGCCGAGAGACCCAGTACTTC. The full variable domain, rest sourced from reference TRBV25-1 and TRBJ2-5, is EADIYQTPRYLVIGTGKKITLECSQTMGHDKMYWYQQDPGMELHLIHYSYGVNSTEKGDLSSESTVSRIRTEHFPLTLESARPSHTSQYLCASSEHPSLHSRRETQYFGPGTRLLVL.

V gene TRBV5-6 combines with J gene TRBJ2-2; TRBD1 matches 11 bases. The trim removed 1 base at V and 3 bases at J, leaving 2 bases unmatched. The CDR3 extends over 16 amino acids. CDR1 SGHDT and CDR2 YYEEEE come from the germline V gene. As DNA, the CDR3 is TGTGCCAGCAGCTTGATGGGACAGGGGGACACCGGGGAGCTGTTTTTT. This sequence encodes CASSLMGQGDTGELFF.

This rearrangement joins TRBV4-2 to TRBJ2-5; no clear D gene. Germline lookup yields CDR1 LGHNA and CDR2 YNFKEQ. The CDR3 consists of 13 residues. The V end lost 0 bases, the J end lost 9 bases, and 11 bases lay between the germline ends. The CDR3 bases are TGTGCCAGCAGCCAAGATCAGGATGTGGCCCAGTACTTC. This sequence encodes CASSQDQDVAQYF.

The chain couples TRBV6-5 to TRBJ1-6, with D possibly matching TRBD1 (5 bases). The germline V gene encodes CDR1 MNHEY and CDR2 SVGAGI. CDR3 length equals 17 residues. V gave up 0 bases and J gave up 7 bases, with 16 bases separating them. The CDR3 coding sequence is TGTGCCAGCAGTTACTCTCCTCTTGGACGGGGGAATTCACCCCTCCACTTT. Its protein is CASSYSPLGRGNSPLHF.

The rearrangement joins TRBV4-1 to TRBJ1-1; D is undetermined. With 1 base removed from V and 11 bases from J, the gap between germline ends came to 11 bases. The CDR3 runs to 12 residues. CDR1 and CDR2 (germline): MGHRA, YSYEKL. DNA of the CDR3: TGCGCCAGCAGCCAAGGCCCGGGTATGGCTTTCTTT. Residues: CASSQGPGMAFF.

The J gene is TRBJ1-1, the V gene TRBV20-1; D not certain. This CDR3 contains 15 residues. Deletions cut 0 bases from V and 2 bases from J, with 13 bases between. CDR1 and CDR2 (germline): DFQATT, SNEGSKA (reference sequence). CDR3 amino acids: CSARDLRNPNTEAFF. The CDR3 nucleotides are TGCAGTGCTAGAGATTTGAGAAACCCTAACACTGAAGCTTTCTTT.

In this sample, this clonotype turned up a few times. The rearrangement links TRBV12-3 or TRBV12-4 to TRBJ2-1; tentative D call: TRBD2 (5 bases). This CDR3 spans 17 amino acids. Trimming shortened V by 0 bases and J by 2 bases, and 14 bases separated the two germline ends. CDR3 nucleotides: TGTGCCAGCAGTTTAGCTGTGGCGGGCCAACCCTACAATGAGCAGTTCTTC. Translation gives CASSLAVAGQPYNEQFF.

V gene TRBV27 combines with J gene TRBJ2-7, with TRBD2 identical over 8 bases. V gave up 6 bases and J gave up 3 bases; unmatched junction bases: 7. The germline V gene encodes CDR1 MNHEY and CDR2 SMNVEV (reference sequence). This CDR3 has 14 residues. The CDR3 loop reads CASRPSGSGYEQYF. The DNA of the CDR3 is TGTGCCAGCAGGCCCAGCGGGAGCGGCTACGAGCAGTACTTC.

This clonotype came up once. The gene calls are TRBV10-2 and TRBJ2-2; D call uncertain. Germline V gives CDR1 WSHSY, CDR2 SAAADI. Trimming took off 5 bases at V and 1 base at J, with 8 bases between the two ends. This CDR3 has 14 residues. CDR3 in amino acids: CASSRQLNTGELFF. CDR3 nucleotides: TGCGCCAGCAGTCGTCAGTTGAACACCGGGGAGCTGTTTTTT.

This clonotype has more than one count but fewer than ten. The chain links TRBV5-1 to TRBJ2-2; D is ambiguous. The CDR3 is 16 residues long. Germline V gene lookup returns CDR1 SGHRS and CDR2 YFSETQ. V lost 0 bases and J lost 1, with 10 bases in between. In DNA, the CDR3 is TGCGCCAGCAGCTTGGTTGCCTCCTTGAACACCGGGGAGCTGTTTTTT. This translates into CASSLVASLNTGELFF.

This clonotype was seen a few times. The V and J genes are TRBV5-1 and TRBJ1-4; no definite D call. The CDR3 loop spans 14 amino acids. Germline lookup yields CDR1 SGHRS and CDR2 YFSETQ. The V end was cut by 3 bases, the J end by 4 bases, with 10 bases between. The chain's CDR3 is CASSWGRDNEKLFF. DNA for the CDR3: TGCGCCAGCAGCTGGGGAAGGGATAATGAAAAACTGTTTTTT.

The V gene is TRBV15, the J gene TRBJ2-1; D tentatively reads TRBD1 or TRBD2 (6 bases each). Germline loops: CDR1 LNHNV, CDR2 YYDKDF (reference sequence). V was pared by 0 bases and J by 5 bases, with 14 bases between. This CDR3 contains 16 residues. The CDR3 reads CATSRDWGRDDNEQFF. Written as DNA, the CDR3 is TGTGCCACCAGCAGAGATTGGGGGCGGGACGACAATGAGCAGTTCTTC.

This clonotype was recorded a few times. The chain links TRBV3-1 to TRBJ1-5, with 7 positions matching TRBD1. Germline V CDR1 and CDR2: LGHDT, YNNKEL (reference sequence). The CDR3 is 17 amino acids. Trimming removed 1 base from V and 1 base from J; junction bases left unmatched: 7. The CDR3 region is CASSQGEGTASNQPQHF. The CDR3 DNA reads as TGTGCCAGCAGCCAAGGCGAGGGGACAGCCAGCAATCAGCCCCAGCATTTT.

This clonotype occurred a few times. V gene TRBV18 combines with J gene TRBJ2-7, with 11 bases fitting TRBD2. CDR1 and CDR2 (germline): KGHSH, LQKENI. The ends lost 2 bases at V and 2 bases at J; junction bases unmatched: 2. The CDR3 runs to 15 residues. CDR3 coding DNA: TGTGCCAGCTCACCAGTACTAGCGGGAGCCTACGAGCAGTACTTC. This sequence encodes CASSPVLAGAYEQYF.

This clonotype was seen a handful of times. V and J are TRBV3-1 and TRBJ2-1; no definite D call. The V end was cut by 0 bases, the J end by 10 bases, with 13 bases between. CDR1 and CDR2 (germline): LGHDT, YNNKEL (reference sequence). The CDR3 consists of 14 residues. The CDR3 DNA is TGTGCCAGCAGCCAAGAGGATCGGTTCAGGGAGCAGTTCTTC. This gives the protein CASSQEDRFREQFF.

The chain links TRBV24-1 to TRBJ1-5; possible D gene TRBD1, 5 bases. Germline V gene lookup returns CDR1 KGHDR and CDR2 SFDVKD. The length of the CDR3 is 13 residues. Trimming shortened V by 5 bases and J by 6 bases, and 10 bases separated the two germline ends. This CDR3 is CATSAGGVQPQHF. The CDR3 nucleotides are TGTGCCACCAGTGCCGGGGGGGTTCAGCCCCAGCATTTT.

This sequence joins TRBV9 and TRBJ2-1; the match to TRBD1 covers 7 bases. J gave up 0 bases and V 2 bases, and 5 bases lay outside the gene matches. The length of the CDR3 is 16 residues. CDR1 is SGDLS, CDR2 YYNGEE, per germline. The DNA for the CDR3 is TGTGCCAGCAGCGTGACAGGGCAGAGCTCCTACAATGAGCAGTTCTTC. Protein sequence: CASSVTGQSSYNEQFF.

This clonotype was seen a few times. This chain joins TRBV11-2 and TRBJ2-1; the D is unclear. Looked up from germline, CDR1 is SGHAT and CDR2 is FQNNGV. There are 17 residues in the CDR3. V lost 0 bases, J lost 0 bases, and 12 bases lay in between. The CDR3 spells CASSLDGRPTSYNEQFF. CDR3 coding DNA: TGTGCCAGCAGCTTAGATGGGCGCCCCACCTCCTACAATGAGCAGTTCTTC.

In its sample, this clonotype was seen many times. V usage is TRBV12-3 or TRBV12-4 and J usage is TRBJ2-7; 7 bases match TRBD1. This CDR3 spans 13 amino acids. The V gene end was trimmed by 7 bases and the J gene end by 1 base; junction bases not matched to a gene: 4. The CDR3 DNA is TGTGCCAGCAACTCACAGGGGTCCTACGAGCAGTACTTC. Protein: CASNSQGSYEQYF.